The 22 T cell receptor beta chains below were found in one sample sequenced in a study of blood T cell repertoires in COVID-19. Profiled with immunoSEQ multiplex PCR; TCRdb holds only in-frame clones, not every one. The sample carries roughly 150,000 clones, around 81% recorded once. Sequencing was carried out using peripheral blood. The receptor source for this set is a man in his sixties or seventies with active or convalescent COVID-19.

The rearrangement links TRBV6-1 to TRBJ2-7; D is uncertain. In germline, CDR1 is MNHNS, CDR2 SASEGT. V was clipped by 3 bases and J by 2 bases, with 8 bases between them. This CDR3 comprises 13 residues. CDR3: CASSETLTYEQYF. In nucleotides, the CDR3 is TGTGCCAGCAGTGAGACACTTACCTACGAGCAGTACTTC.

The V and J genes are TRBV30 and TRBJ1-5, with 9 nucleotides matching TRBD1. The junction had 7 bases not matched to a gene; V was cut back by 5 bases and J by 5 bases. The CDR3 loop spans 14 amino acids. Germline CDR1 reads GTSNPN; CDR2 reads SVGIG (reference sequence). This CDR3 is CAWGRDRVDQPQHF. CDR3 nucleotide sequence: TGTGCCTGGGGCCGGGACAGGGTTGATCAGCCCCAGCATTTT.

In nucleotides, the CDR3 is TGTGCCAGCAGCCTACAGAGGACAGGGGTAAACACCATATATTTT. This codes for CASSLQRTGVNTIYF. V gene TRBV7-9 combines with J gene TRBJ1-3, with 9 nucleotides matching TRBD1. Per the germline V gene, CDR1 is SEHNR and CDR2 is FQNEAQ (reference sequence). This CDR3 is built from 15 residues. V shed 5 bases, J shed 6 bases, and the junction held 8 bases outside the gene matches.

V gene TRBV2 combines with J gene TRBJ2-2; D is unclear. The CDR3 has 15 residues. V was clipped by 8 bases and J by 0 bases, with 13 bases between them. CDR1 is SNHLY, CDR2 FYNNEI, per germline. The CDR3 DNA follows: TGTGCCAGCGCTAGTTCGGTCGCGAACACCGGGGAGCTGTTTTTT. It yields the protein CASASSVANTGELFF. The whole variable domain, remainder taken from reference TRBV2 and TRBJ2-2, is EPEVTQTPSHQVTQMGQEVILRCVPISNHLYFYWYRQILGQKVEFLVSFYNNEISEKSEIFDDQFSVERPDGSNFTLKIRSTKLEDSAMYFCASASSVANTGELFFGEGSRLTVL.

The chain is built from TRBV13 and TRBJ2-3; the D gene is possibly TRBD1 (6 bases). Germline assignment: CDR1 PRHDT and CDR2 FYEKMQ (reference sequence). Trimming removed 5 bases from V and 9 bases from J, with 15 bases in between. The CDR3 sequence is 13 residues long. The CDR3 loop reads CASSPQTGTTQYF. The CDR3, as DNA: TGTGCCAGCAGCCCACAGACAGGAACCACGCAGTATTTT.

CDR3 DNA sequence: TGTGCCAGCAGCTTAGTGAGGGGGGATACGCAGTATTTT. It yields the protein CASSLVRGDTQYF. The chain combines TRBV13 with TRBJ2-3; tentatively, D is TRBD1 (6 bases). Trimming took off 1 base at V and 6 bases at J, with 8 bases between the two ends. The CDR3 loop spans 13 amino acids. Looked up from germline, CDR1 is PRHDT and CDR2 is FYEKMQ (reference sequence).

The chain combines TRBV7-8 with TRBJ1-1; 9 bases are shared with TRBD1. This CDR3 has 13 amino acids. J lost 10 bases, V lost 5 bases, and 8 bases had no gene match. The germline V gene has CDR1 SGHVS and CDR2 FQNEAQ. CDR3 sequence: CASSPDPDRGAFF. CDR3 DNA sequence: TGTGCCAGCAGCCCCGATCCGGACAGGGGAGCTTTCTTT.

V and J are TRBV7-9 and TRBJ1-6; D not resolved. The CDR3 has 15 amino acids. Looked up from germline, CDR1 is SEHNR and CDR2 is FQNEAQ (reference sequence). V was clipped by 3 bases and J by 4 bases, with 10 bases between them. The CDR3, as DNA: TGTGCCAGCAGCTTGACGGGAAATTATAATTCACCCCTCCACTTT. Translating it yields CASSLTGNYNSPLHF.

The J gene is TRBJ2-1, the V gene TRBV12-3 or TRBV12-4, with TRBD2 matching over 7 bases. CDR3 length: 13 amino acids. CDR3 sequence: CVCKRGVLGEQFF. The CDR3 region has the DNA TGTGTCTGCAAGCGGGGAGTCCTTGGTGAGCAGTTCTTC.

V usage is TRBV10-3 and J usage is TRBJ1-1; 7 positions match TRBD1. Germline V lookup: CDR1 ENHRY, CDR2 SYGVKD. The CDR3 sequence is 13 residues long. V lost 2 bases, J lost 7 bases, and 4 bases stayed unmatched. CDR3 coding DNA: TGTGCCATCAGTGAGGTGACAGGGAGTGAAGCTTTCTTT. The encoded protein is CAISEVTGSEAFF.

The V and J genes are TRBV5-5 and TRBJ2-7; 8 nucleotides match TRBD1. Germline V gene lookup returns CDR1 SGHKS and CDR2 YYEKEE (reference sequence). The junction had 7 bases not matched to a gene; V was cut back by 4 bases and J by 4 bases. This CDR3 has 14 amino acids. The CDR3 DNA reads TGTGCCAGCAGCCCGACGGGACAGGAGTACGAGCAGTACTTC. It yields the protein CASSPTGQEYEQYF.

The genes are TRBV5-1 and TRBJ2-2, with 10 bases fitting TRBD2. J was trimmed by 4 bases and V by 4 bases; bases with no gene match: 7. CDR1 is SGHRS, CDR2 YFSETQ, per germline. This CDR3 comprises 16 residues. The CDR3 DNA reads TGCGCCAGCAGCGTCCTAGCGGGAGACGGCACCGGGGAGCTGTTTTTT. Its translation is CASSVLAGDGTGELFF.

This sequence joins TRBV4-3 and TRBJ2-2, with 15 nucleotides matching TRBD2. Germline V gene lookup returns CDR1 LGHNA and CDR2 YSLEER. CDR3 length: 18 residues. With 1 base clipped from V and 6 bases from J, the junction kept 6 bases outside the gene matches. The CDR3 protein is CASSQGGLAGGVAGELFF. As DNA, the CDR3 is TGCGCCAGCAGCCAAGGCGGACTAGCGGGAGGGGTGGCCGGGGAGCTGTTTTTT.

CDR3 loop: CASSRGTSGRTYNEQFF. The CDR3, as DNA: TGCGCCAGCAGCCGGGGGACTAGCGGGAGGACTTACAATGAGCAGTTCTTC. The rearrangement links TRBV4-3 to TRBJ2-1; 15 bases map to TRBD2. Germline V gives CDR1 LGHNA, CDR2 YSLEER. CDR3 length: 17 amino acids. The V segment lost 4 bases and the J segment 4 bases; nucleotides outside the gene matches: 5.

The rearrangement uses TRBV7-3 and TRBJ2-1; the match to TRBD2 covers 8 bases. The CDR3 length is 19 residues. V lost 5 bases, J lost 0 bases, and 15 bases stayed unmatched. Germline lookup yields CDR1 SGHTA and CDR2 FQGTGA. The chain's CDR3 is CASSPIPSLAGNSYNEQFF. The CDR3 nucleotides are TGTGCCAGCAGCCCAATCCCCTCCCTAGCGGGCAACTCCTACAATGAGCAGTTCTTC.

Of note for this clone: Other DNA sequences in the sample encode the same CDR3. The chain has TRBV5-1 and TRBJ2-3, with 13 bases matching TRBD2. This CDR3 is built from 16 residues. The germline V gene encodes CDR1 SGHRS and CDR2 YFSETQ. V lost 4 bases, J lost 1 base, and 3 bases stayed unmatched. The CDR3 DNA sequence: TGCGCCAGCAGCCTAGGACTAGCGGGGGGCACAGATACGCAGTATTTT. This sequence encodes CASSLGLAGGTDTQYF.

The chain uses TRBV18 and TRBJ2-5, with 9 bases identical to TRBD1. The V gene end was trimmed by 6 bases and the J gene end by 5 bases; junction bases not matched to a gene: 16. CDR1 and CDR2 from the germline V gene are KGHSH and LQKENI. CDR3 length: 17 amino acids. The CDR3 sequence: CASSFLSPGQGYETQYF. The CDR3 bases are TGTGCCAGCTCCTTTTTATCCCCGGGACAGGGATATGAGACCCAGTACTTC.

CDR3 in DNA: TGTGCCAGCTCACGGACAGGGGGCGATGGAGATACGCAGTATTTT. Amino acids: CASSRTGGDGDTQYF. The chain couples TRBV18 to TRBJ2-3; TRBD1 aligns across 11 bases. The ends lost 4 bases at V and 5 bases at J; junction bases unmatched: 5. Germline-derived CDR1 and CDR2 are KGHSH and LQKENI. The CDR3 is 15 amino acids.

This chain joins TRBV12-5 and TRBJ2-7; 10 nucleotides line up with TRBD1. The CDR3 has 14 amino acids. Germline V gene data show CDR1 as LGHNT and CDR2 as FRNRAP. The V gene end was trimmed by 9 bases and the J gene end by 5 bases; junction bases not matched to a gene: 10. DNA of the CDR3: TGTGCTAGCAACCGGGACAGGGGTTCCCACGAGCAGTACTTC. As protein: CASNRDRGSHEQYF.

The rearrangement joins TRBV29-1 to TRBJ2-5; TRBD1 aligns across 10 bases. Germline-derived CDR1 and CDR2 are SQVTM and ANQGSEA. The length of the CDR3 is 17 residues. Unmatched junction bases numbered 8, after V lost 1 base and J lost 0 bases. CDR3 loop: CSVEAGQGLPYQETQYF. DNA for the CDR3: TGCAGCGTTGAAGCGGGACAGGGGTTACCGTACCAAGAGACCCAGTACTTC. Full variable domain (remainder filled in from reference TRBV29-1 and TRBJ2-5): SAVISQKPSRDICQRGTSLTIQCQVDSQVTMMFWYRQQPGQSLTLIATANQGSEATYESGFVIDKFPISRPNLTFSTLTVSNMSPEDSSIYLCSVEAGQGLPYQETQYFGPGTRLLVL.

The chain employs TRBV6-2 or TRBV6-3 and TRBJ2-3, with D possibly matching TRBD1 (6 bases). The germline gives CDR1 MNHEY, CDR2 SVGEGT. Trimming shortened V by 4 bases and J by 7 bases, and 21 bases separated the two germline ends. The CDR3 has 16 amino acids. CDR3 sequence: CASSFLGTRVWNTQYF. CDR3 DNA: TGTGCCAGCAGTTTCCTCGGGACAAGGGTTTGGAATACGCAGTATTTT.

The J gene is TRBJ1-1, the V gene TRBV3-1 (or the pseudogene TRBV3-2); 10 nucleotides agree with TRBD1. Germline V gene lookup returns CDR1 LGHDT and CDR2 YNNKEL (reference sequence). The CDR3 runs 19 residues. The junction had 16 bases not matched to a gene; V was cut back by 1 base and J by 5 bases. CDR3 DNA: TGTGCCAGCAGCCAAGGCCGAGGTAGGGGACAGGGGAGGTTTACTGAAGCTTTCTTT. This sequence encodes CASSQGRGRGQGRFTEAFF.